The following is a T cell receptor (beta chain) sequence with its context. What it binds is unknown. This sample is part of a study of graft-versus-host responses after intestinal transplantation. Overall study: Recipients uniformly received anti-thymocyte globulin induction, followed by tacrolimus and steroids for about three years. Study conclusions and caveats: Patients who carried graft-donor T cell macrochimerism also had high graft-versus-host to host-versus-graft clonal ratios in their allografts. GvH clones were identified in recipient marrow, with some first appearing in ileum or blood. After transplant, early declines in HvG clones were associated with peak levels of circulating GvH clones.

Germline CDR1 reads SGHTA; CDR2 reads FQGNSA. The CDR3 has 16 residues. Measured with immunoSEQ multiplex PCR; TCRdb has only the in-frame clones, and not every one. The sample yields 55,000 to 65,000 clones, almost 95% seen once. V is TRBV7-2 and J is TRBJ2-5; the match to TRBD2 covers 10 bases. The DNA end is more similar to TRBJ2-7, so the J call may be wrong. The material was unstimulated CD4+ T cells sorted from spleen or lymph node cells, obtained before transplant. The sequence was collected from a human donor who was the organ donor for an intestinal transplant. The DNA for the CDR3 is TGTGCCAGCAGCCCGTTCCGAGCGGGGGGGCTCTACGAGCAGTACTTC. This codes for CASSPFRAGGLYEQYF.